The present T cell receptor beta chain was sequenced within a study of beta chain features in type 1 diabetes. The study, taken as a whole, reports: Here, the possible influence of HLA type (on TCRB rearrangement) remained unresolved.

The CDR3 extends over 13 amino acids. V was pared by 2 bases and J by 1 base, with 6 bases between. Germline V CDR1 and CDR2: SGHDT, YYEEEE. Every bit of the isolated RNA underwent reverse transcription, so sequencing read expressed TCRB transcripts. Libraries were prepared by immunoSEQ multiplex PCR; TCRdb keeps only in-frame clonotypes and omits some of them. The table has fewer than 400,000 clones, under 8.5% seen once. With regard to this clone: Its matching antigen is unknown. The sample contains more than one DNA sequence encoding this CDR3.

The specimen was central memory CD4+ T cells from blood. J is TRBJ1-1 and V is TRBV5-6; D unclear. This TCR was recovered from a woman aged 18-29 years in good health. CDR3 residues: CASSFPQNTEAFF. DNA of the CDR3: TGTGCCAGCAGCTTTCCTCAGAACACTGAAGCTTTCTTT. Supplemented by reference TRBV5-6 and TRBJ1-1, the full variable domain reads DAGVTQSPTHLIKTRGQQVTLRCSPKSGHDTVSWYQQALGQGPQFIFQYYEEEERQRGNFPDRFSGHQFPNYSSELNVNALLLGDSALYLCASSFPQNTEAFFGQGTRLTVV.